This paragraph reports one T cell receptor (beta chain). The data derive from a study of blood T cell repertoires in COVID-19. The repertoire was sequenced with immunoSEQ multiplex PCR; TCRdb's copy has only in-frame clones and lacks some. The sample shows a few hundred thousand clones, less than 90% of them seen only once. Trimming at V came to 4 bases and at J to 5 bases, leaving 11 bases not matched to a gene. The CDR3 is 16 amino acids. Germline V CDR1 and CDR2: SNHLY, FYNNEI. The rearrangement joins TRBV2 to TRBJ2-1; TRBD2 matches at 7 bases. The specimen was PBMCs or T cells enriched from blood (not recorded which). This receptor was taken from a woman under 40 who had been exposed to COVID-19. In DNA form, the CDR3 reads TGTGCCAGCAGTGCCTACGCAGCGGGGAAAAACAATGAGCAGTTCTTC. This sequence encodes CASSAYAAGKNNEQFF.